This entry concerns a single TCR beta chain. Assay used: immunoSEQ multiplex PCR; TCRdb lists only in-frame clones, some missing. The sample yields tens of thousands of clones, approximately 94% seen once. These data come from a study of technical replicates of blood from a few donors. Germline V gene sequence: CDR1 SGHTS, CDR2 YDEGEE. With V trimmed by 0 bases and J by 0 bases, 13 bases remained unmatched. CDR3 length: 20 amino acids. The sequence came from a human donor in good health. Sequencing was carried out using T cells isolated from PBMCs. This chain joins TRBV5-8 and TRBJ1-4, with 8 bases identical to TRBD1. The CDR3 here is CASSLVFGTGFFATNEKLFF. CDR3 bases: TGTGCCAGCAGCTTGGTATTCGGGACAGGATTTTTTGCAACTAATGAAAAACTGTTTTTT.